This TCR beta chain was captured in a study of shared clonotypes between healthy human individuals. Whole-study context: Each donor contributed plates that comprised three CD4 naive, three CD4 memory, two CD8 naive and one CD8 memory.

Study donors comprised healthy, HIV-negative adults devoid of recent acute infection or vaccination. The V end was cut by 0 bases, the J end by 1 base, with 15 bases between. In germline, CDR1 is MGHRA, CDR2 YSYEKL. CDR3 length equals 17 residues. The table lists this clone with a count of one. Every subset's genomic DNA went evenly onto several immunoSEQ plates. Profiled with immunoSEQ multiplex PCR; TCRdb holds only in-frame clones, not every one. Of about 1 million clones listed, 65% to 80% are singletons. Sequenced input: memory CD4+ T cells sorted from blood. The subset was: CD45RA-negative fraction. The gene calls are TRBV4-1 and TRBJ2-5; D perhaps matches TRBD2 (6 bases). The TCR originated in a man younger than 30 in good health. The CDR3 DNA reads TGCGCCAGCAGCCAAGATCCTCCAGGAGGGATCCAAGAGACCCAGTACTTC. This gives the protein CASSQDPPGGIQETQYF.